This T cell receptor (beta chain) appears in the sequencing data of a study of blood T cell repertoires in COVID-19. The wider study: PBMCs, B-cell-depleted T cells, or T cells provided the cDNA or gDNA that made up the material.

Germline V lookup: CDR1 LNHDA, CDR2 SQIVND (reference sequence). The CDR3 covers 13 residues. Trimming removed 3 bases at V and 4 bases at J, with 9 bases between. In the source study's methods: It was from reference gene primer amplification that nucleated cell counts were estimated. Some clones are missing from TCRdb's copy, which holds only in-frame ones; the method was immunoSEQ multiplex PCR. From that table come the V and J calls and clone size; the DNA was used to work out D and trimming. The table includes 40,000 to 60,000 clones, 84% detected once. This clonotype was obtained from a man between 45 and 60 years old with active COVID-19. The rearrangement links TRBV19 to TRBJ1-1; unclear D gene. The sample comprised peripheral blood. CDR3 DNA sequence: TGTGCCAGTAGTATTGCAGGTTTCACTGAAGCTTTCTTT. Amino acid sequence: CASSIAGFTEAFF.